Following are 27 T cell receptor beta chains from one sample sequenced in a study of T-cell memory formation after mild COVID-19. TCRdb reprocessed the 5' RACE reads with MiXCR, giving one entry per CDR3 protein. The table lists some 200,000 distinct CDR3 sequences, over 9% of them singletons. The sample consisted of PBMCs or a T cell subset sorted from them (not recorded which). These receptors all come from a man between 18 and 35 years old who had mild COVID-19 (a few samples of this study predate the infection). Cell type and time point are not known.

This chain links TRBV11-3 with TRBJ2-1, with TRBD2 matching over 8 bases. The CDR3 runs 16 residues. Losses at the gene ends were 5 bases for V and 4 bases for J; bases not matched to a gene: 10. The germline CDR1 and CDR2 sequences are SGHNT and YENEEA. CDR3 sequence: CASSANRGGTYNEQFF. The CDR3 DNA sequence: TGTGCCAGCAGCGCGAATCGGGGGGGGACGTACAATGAGCAGTTCTTC.

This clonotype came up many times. The DNA of the CDR3 is TGCAGTGCTCCCGGACAGGGAAAGACCCAGTACTTC. Its translation: CSAPGQGKTQYF. The V call is TRBV20-1, the J call TRBJ2-5, with TRBD1 identical over 8 bases. The V gene end was trimmed by 5 bases and the J gene end by 6 bases; junction bases not matched to a gene: 5. Germline V gene data show CDR1 as DFQATT and CDR2 as SNEGSKA (reference sequence). This CDR3 contains 12 residues.

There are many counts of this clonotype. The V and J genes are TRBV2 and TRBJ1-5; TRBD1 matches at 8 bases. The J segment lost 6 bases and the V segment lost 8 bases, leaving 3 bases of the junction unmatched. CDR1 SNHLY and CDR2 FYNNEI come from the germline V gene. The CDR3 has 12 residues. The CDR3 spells CASDRGGQPQHF. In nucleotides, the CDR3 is TGTGCCAGCGACAGGGGAGGTCAGCCCCAGCATTTT.

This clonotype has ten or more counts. The CDR3 loop is CASSLQGYGYTF. The CDR3 region has the DNA TGCGCCAGCAGCTTGCAGGGCTATGGCTACACCTTC. This chain uses TRBV5-1 with TRBJ1-2, with D maybe TRBD1 (5 bases). V lost 1 base and J 4 bases, leaving 5 bases between the germline ends. The CDR3 length is 12 residues. CDR1 and CDR2 (germline): SGHRS, YFSETQ.

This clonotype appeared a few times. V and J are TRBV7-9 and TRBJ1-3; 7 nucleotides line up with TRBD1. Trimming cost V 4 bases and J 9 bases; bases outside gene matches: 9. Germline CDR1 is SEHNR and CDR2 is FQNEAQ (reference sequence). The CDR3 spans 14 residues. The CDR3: CASSSVDRPFTIYF. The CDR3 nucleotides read TGTGCCAGCAGCTCCGTGGACAGGCCGTTCACCATATATTTT.

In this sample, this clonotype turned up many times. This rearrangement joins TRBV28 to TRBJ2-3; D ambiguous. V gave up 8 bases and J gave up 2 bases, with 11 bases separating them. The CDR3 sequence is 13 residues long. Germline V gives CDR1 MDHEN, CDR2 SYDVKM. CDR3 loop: CASGLSYTDTQYF. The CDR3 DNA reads TGTGCCAGCGGCCTATCGTACACAGATACGCAGTATTTT.

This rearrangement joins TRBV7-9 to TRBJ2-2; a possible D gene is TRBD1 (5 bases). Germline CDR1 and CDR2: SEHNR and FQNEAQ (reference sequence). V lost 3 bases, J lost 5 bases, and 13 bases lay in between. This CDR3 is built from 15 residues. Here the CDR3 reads CASSFRAKGTGELFF. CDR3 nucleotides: TGTGCCAGCAGCTTCAGGGCGAAGGGGACCGGGGAGCTGTTTTTT.

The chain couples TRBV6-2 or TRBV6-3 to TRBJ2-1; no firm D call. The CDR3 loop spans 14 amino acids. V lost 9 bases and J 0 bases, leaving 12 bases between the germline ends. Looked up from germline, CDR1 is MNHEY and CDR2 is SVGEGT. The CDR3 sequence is CASRDASSYNEQFF. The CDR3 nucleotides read TGTGCCAGTAGAGACGCCAGCTCCTACAATGAGCAGTTCTTC.

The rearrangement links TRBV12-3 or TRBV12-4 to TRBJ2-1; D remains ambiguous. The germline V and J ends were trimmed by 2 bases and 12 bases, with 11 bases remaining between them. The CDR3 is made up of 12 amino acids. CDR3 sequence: CASSLRVLGQFF. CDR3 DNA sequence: TGTGCCAGCAGTTTAAGGGTCTTGGGGCAGTTCTTC.

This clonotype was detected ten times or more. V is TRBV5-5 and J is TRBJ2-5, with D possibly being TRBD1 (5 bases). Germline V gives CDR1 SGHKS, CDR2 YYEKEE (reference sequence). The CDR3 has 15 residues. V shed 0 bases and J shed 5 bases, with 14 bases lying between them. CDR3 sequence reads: CASSLGGATRETQYF. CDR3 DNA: TGTGCCAGCAGCTTGGGTGGGGCGACCAGGGAGACCCAGTACTTC. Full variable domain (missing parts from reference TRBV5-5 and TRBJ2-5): DAGVTQSPTHLIKTRGQQVTLRCSPISGHKSVSWYQQVLGQGPQFIFQYYEKEERGRGNFPDRFSARQFPNYSSELNVNALLLGDSALYLCASSLGGATRETQYFGPGTRLLVL.

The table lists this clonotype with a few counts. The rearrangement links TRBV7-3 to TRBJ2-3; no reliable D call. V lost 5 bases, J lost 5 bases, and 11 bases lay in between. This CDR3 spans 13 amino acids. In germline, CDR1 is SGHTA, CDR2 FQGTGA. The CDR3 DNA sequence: TGTGCCAGCAGCCGGAACCTGGGAGATACGCAGTATTTT. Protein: CASSRNLGDTQYF.

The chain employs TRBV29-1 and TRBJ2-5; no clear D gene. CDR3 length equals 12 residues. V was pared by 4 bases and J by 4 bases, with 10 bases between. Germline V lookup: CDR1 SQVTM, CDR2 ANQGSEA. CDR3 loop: CSVARGVETQYF. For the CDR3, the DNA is TGCAGCGTTGCTCGCGGAGTAGAGACCCAGTACTTC.

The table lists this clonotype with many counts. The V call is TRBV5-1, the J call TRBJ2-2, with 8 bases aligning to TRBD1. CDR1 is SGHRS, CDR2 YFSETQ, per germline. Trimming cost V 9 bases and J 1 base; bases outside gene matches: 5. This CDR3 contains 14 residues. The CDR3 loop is CATSGTGNTGELFF. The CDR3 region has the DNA TGCGCCACCTCCGGGACAGGGAACACCGGGGAGCTGTTTTTT.

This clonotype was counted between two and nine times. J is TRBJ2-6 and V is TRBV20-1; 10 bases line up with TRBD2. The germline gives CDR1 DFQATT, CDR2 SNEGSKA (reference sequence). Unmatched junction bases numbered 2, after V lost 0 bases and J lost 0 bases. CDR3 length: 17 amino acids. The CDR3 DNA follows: TGCAGTGCTAGAGAACTAGCGGGGCTCTCTGGGGCCAACGTCCTGACTTTC. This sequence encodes CSARELAGLSGANVLTF.

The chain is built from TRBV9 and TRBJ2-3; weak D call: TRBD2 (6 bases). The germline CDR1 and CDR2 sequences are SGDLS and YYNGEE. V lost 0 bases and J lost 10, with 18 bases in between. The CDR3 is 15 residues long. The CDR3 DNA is TGTGCCAGCAGCGTAGAACCCTCGAGGCGGGATGCGCAGTATTTT. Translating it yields CASSVEPSRRDAQYF.

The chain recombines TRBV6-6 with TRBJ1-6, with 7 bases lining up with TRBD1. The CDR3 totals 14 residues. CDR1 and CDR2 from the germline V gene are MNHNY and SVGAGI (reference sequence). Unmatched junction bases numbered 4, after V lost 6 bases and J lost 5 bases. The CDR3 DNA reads TGTGCCAGCAGCGCCGGGACAGATAATTCACCCCTCCACTTT. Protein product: CASSAGTDNSPLHF.

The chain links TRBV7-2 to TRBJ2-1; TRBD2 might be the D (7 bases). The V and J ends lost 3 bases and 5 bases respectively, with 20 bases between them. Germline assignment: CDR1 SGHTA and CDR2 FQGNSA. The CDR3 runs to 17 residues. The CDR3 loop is CASSLEAGGRLDNEQFF. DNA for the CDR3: TGTGCCAGCAGCTTGGAGGCCGGGGGGCGCTTAGACAATGAGCAGTTCTTC.

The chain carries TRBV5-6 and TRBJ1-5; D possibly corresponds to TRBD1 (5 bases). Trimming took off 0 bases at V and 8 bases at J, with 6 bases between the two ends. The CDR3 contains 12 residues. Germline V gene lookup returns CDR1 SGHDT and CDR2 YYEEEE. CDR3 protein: CASSLGDEPQHF. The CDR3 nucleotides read TGTGCCAGCAGCTTGGGGGACGAGCCCCAGCATTTT.

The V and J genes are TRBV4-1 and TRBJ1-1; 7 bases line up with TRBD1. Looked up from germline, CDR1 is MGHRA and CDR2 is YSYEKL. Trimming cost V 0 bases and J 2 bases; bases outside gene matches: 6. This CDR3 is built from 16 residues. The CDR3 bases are TGCGCCAGCAGCCAAGAAGGGGGCAGGGTCAACACTGAAGCTTTCTTT. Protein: CASSQEGGRVNTEAFF.

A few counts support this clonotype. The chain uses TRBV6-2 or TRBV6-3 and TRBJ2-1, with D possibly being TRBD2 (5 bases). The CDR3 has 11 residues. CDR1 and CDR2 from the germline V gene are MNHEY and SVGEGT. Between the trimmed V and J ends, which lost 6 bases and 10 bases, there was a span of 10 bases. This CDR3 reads CASSQRLEQFF. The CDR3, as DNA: TGTGCCAGCAGCCAGAGACTAGAGCAGTTCTTC.

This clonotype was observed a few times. The CDR3 nucleotides are TGTGCCATACCGGGACTAGCGGGGGGGTCGAACACCGGGGAGCTGTTTTTT. Translating it yields CAIPGLAGGSNTGELFF. The chain couples TRBV10-3 to TRBJ2-2; 16 nucleotides match TRBD2. With V trimmed by 9 bases and J by 0 bases, 4 bases remained unmatched. In germline, CDR1 is ENHRY, CDR2 SYGVKD. This CDR3 contains 17 residues.

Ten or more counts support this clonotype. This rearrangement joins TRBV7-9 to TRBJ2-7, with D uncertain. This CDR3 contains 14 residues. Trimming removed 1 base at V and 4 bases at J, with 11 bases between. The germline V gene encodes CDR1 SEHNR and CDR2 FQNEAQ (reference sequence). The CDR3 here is CASSLVPLTYEQYF. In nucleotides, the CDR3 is TGTGCCAGCAGCTTAGTTCCCCTCACTTACGAGCAGTACTTC.

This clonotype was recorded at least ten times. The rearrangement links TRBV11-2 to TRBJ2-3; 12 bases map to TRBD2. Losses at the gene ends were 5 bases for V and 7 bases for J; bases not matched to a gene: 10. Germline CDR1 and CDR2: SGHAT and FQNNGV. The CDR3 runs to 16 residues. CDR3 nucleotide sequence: TGTGCCAGCAGCCAAACCTTGGGACTAGCGGGTTATACGCAGTATTTT. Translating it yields CASSQTLGLAGYTQYF.

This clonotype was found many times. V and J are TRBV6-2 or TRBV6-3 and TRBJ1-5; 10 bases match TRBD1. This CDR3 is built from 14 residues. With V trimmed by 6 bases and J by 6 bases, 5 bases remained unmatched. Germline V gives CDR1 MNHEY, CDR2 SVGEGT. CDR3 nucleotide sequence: TGTGCCAGCAGAGAGACAGGGGGCGGTCAGCCCCAGCATTTT. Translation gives CASRETGGGQPQHF.

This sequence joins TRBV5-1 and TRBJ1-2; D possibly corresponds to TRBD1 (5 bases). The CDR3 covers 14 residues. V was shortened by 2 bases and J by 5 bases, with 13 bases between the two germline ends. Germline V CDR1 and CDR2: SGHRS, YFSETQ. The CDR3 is CASSLSTAVYGYTF. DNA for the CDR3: TGCGCCAGCAGCTTATCGACAGCGGTATATGGCTACACCTTC.

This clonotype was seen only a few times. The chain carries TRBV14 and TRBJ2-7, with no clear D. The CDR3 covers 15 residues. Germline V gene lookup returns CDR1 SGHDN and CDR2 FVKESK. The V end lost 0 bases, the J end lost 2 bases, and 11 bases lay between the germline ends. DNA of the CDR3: TGTGCCAGCAGCCAAGACCGGCCCCGCACCTACGAGCAGTACGTC. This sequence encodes CASSQDRPRTYEQYV.

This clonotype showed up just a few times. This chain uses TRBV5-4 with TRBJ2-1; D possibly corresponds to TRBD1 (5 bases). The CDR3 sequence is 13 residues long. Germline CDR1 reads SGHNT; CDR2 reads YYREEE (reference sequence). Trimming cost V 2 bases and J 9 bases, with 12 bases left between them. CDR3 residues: CASSLPQGREQFF. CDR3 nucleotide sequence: TGTGCCAGCAGCTTACCCCAGGGCCGTGAGCAGTTCTTC.